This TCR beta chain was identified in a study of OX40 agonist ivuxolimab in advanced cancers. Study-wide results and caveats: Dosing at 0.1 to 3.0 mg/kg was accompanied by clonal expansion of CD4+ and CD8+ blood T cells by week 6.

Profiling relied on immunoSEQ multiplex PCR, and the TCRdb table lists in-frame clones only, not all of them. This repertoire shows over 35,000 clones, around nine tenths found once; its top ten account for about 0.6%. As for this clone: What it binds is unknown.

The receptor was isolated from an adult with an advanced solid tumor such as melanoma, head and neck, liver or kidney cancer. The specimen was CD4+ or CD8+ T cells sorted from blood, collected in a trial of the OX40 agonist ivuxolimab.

CDR3 nucleotide sequence: TGTGCCAGCAGCCCCCCGGGGGGCGTCTATGGCTACACCTTC. This codes for CASSPPGGVYGYTF. The chain uses TRBV6-6 and TRBJ1-2; D might be TRBD1 (6 bases). The germline CDR1 and CDR2 sequences are MNHNY and SVGAGI (reference sequence). This CDR3 has 14 amino acids. V lost 6 bases and J 4 bases, leaving 15 bases between the germline ends.